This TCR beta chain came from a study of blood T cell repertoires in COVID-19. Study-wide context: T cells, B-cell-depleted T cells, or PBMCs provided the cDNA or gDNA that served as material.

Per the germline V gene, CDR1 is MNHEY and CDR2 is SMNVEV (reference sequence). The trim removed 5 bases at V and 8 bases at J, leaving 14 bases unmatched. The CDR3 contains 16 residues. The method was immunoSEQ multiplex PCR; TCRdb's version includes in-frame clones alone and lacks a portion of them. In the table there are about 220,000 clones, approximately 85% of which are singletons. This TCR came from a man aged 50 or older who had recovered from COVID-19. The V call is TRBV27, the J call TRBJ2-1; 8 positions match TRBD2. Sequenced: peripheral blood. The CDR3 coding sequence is TGTGCCAGCAGTCAACACCAAGCGGGAGTAAAGGATGAGCAGTTCTTC. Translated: CASSQHQAGVKDEQFF.